These T cell receptor beta chains were read from a single sample in a study of T cells in Graves' hyperthyroidism and ophthalmopathy. In TCRdb, the multiplex PCR reads were re-called with MiXCR into one record per CDR3 protein. The repertoire holds approximately 530,000 distinct CDR3 sequences, roughly 21% seen once, with less than 55% in the top ten. The sequenced material came from blood. These receptors all come from a man aged 35 to 55 with Graves' ophthalmopathy. Each CDR3 is given with its conserved first and last residue. D genes are given only for firm matches. The size of a clone is reported for some rows only, either as once, few or many, or as a class for expanded clones.

>TRBV5-1|many|TRBJ2-3|TRBD2|16
CASSLVSGSPTDTQYF
TGCGCCAGCAGCTTGGTTAGCGGGAGCCCCACAGATACGCAGTATTTT
>TRBV7-9|-|TRBJ2-2|-|14
CASTRAANTGELFF
TGTGCCAGCACCCGAGCGGCGAACACCGGGGAGCTGTTTTTT
>TRBV20-1|few|TRBJ2-2|-|16
CSARRDTSVNTGELFF
TGCAGTGCTCGGCGGGACACCTCCGTTAACACCGGGGAGCTGTTTTTT
>TRBV12-3/TRBV12-4|-|TRBJ2-3|-|13
CASSFSRLTTQYF
TGTGCCAGCAGTTTCTCTCGCCTCACTACGCAGTATTTT
>TRBV11-2|many|TRBJ2-2|-|15
CASTPRWGFTGELFF
TGTGCCAGCACCCCACGGTGGGGGTTCACCGGGGAGCTGTTTTTT
>TRBV20-1|many|TRBJ2-2|-|16
CSARDPLTGITGELFF
TGCAGTGCTCGCGACCCGTTAACGGGGATTACCGGGGAGCTGTTTTTT
>TRBV20-1|-|TRBJ1-2|-|12
CSATGGGLGYTF
TGCAGTGCTACCGGGGGGGGGCTAGGCTACACCTTC
>TRBV30|once|TRBJ1-1|-|14
CAWTLTGFITEAFF
TGTGCCTGGACCCTCACAGGGTTTATCACTGAAGCTTTCTTT
>TRBV12-3/TRBV12-4|many|TRBJ2-4|-|14
CASSLEGVLNIQYF
TGTGCCAGCAGTTTAGAGGGGGTACTAAACATTCAGTACTTC
>TRBV18|-|TRBJ1-2|TRBD1|15
CASSPARTGGNGYTF
TGTGCCAGCTCACCAGCCCGGACAGGGGGCAATGGCTACACCTTC
>TRBV28|-|TRBJ1-2|TRBD1|14
CASVFSGTGFGYTF
TGTGCCAGCGTGTTCTCCGGGACAGGGTTTGGCTACACCTTC
>TRBV10-3|-|TRBJ2-1|TRBD2|17
CAISESKAGGPVNEQFF
TGTGCCATCAGTGAGTCAAAAGCGGGAGGGCCGGTCAATGAGCAGTTCTTC
>TRBV11-2|many|TRBJ1-1|-|12
CASSSDVSEAFF
TGTGCCAGCAGTTCGGACGTCTCTGAAGCTTTCTTT
>TRBV6-2/TRBV6-3|few|TRBJ2-1|TRBD1|16
CASSPWAGTAYNEQFF
TGTGCCAGCAGCCCATGGGCCGGGACAGCCTACAATGAGCAGTTCTTC
>TRBV5-5|few|TRBJ1-3|TRBD1|17
CASSFVEGQATGNTIYF
TGTGCCAGCAGCTTTGTGGAGGGACAGGCGACTGGAAACACCATATATTTT
>TRBV4-1|few|TRBJ2-2|-|18
CASSHTPGTKGLPGELFF
TGCGCCAGCAGCCACACCCCCGGGACCAAAGGACTCCCCGGGGAGCTGTTTTTT
>TRBV18|few|TRBJ1-2|TRBD1|16
CASSKGQGTISYGYTF
TGTGCCAGCTCCAAGGGACAGGGCACTATTTCCTATGGCTACACCTTC
>TRBV6-1|few|TRBJ2-3|TRBD2|15
CASSTPSGSTDTQYF
TGTGCCAGCAGTACCCCTAGCGGAAGCACAGATACGCAGTATTTT
>TRBV12-3/TRBV12-4|many|TRBJ1-1|-|14
CASSPLGRNTEAFF
TGTGCCAGCAGCCCACTAGGACGGAACACTGAAGCTTTCTTT
>TRBV19|once|TRBJ1-1|-|12
CASTSSHTEAFF
TGTGCCAGTACCAGCAGTCACACTGAAGCTTTCTTT
>TRBV11-2|few|TRBJ2-1|-|13
CASSLSPPNEQFF
TGTGCCAGCAGCCTCTCCCCCCCCAATGAGCAGTTCTTC
>TRBV12-3/TRBV12-4|-|TRBJ2-5|-|15
CASSLWGQGSKTQYF
TGTGCCAGCAGTTTATGGGGGCAAGGGTCGAAGACCCAGTACTTC
>TRBV7-8|few|TRBJ2-6|TRBD2|19
CASSLRPAGDLSGANVLTF
TGTGCCAGCAGCTTACGGCCAGCGGGGGACCTCTCTGGGGCCAACGTCCTGACTTTC
>TRBV6-1|few|TRBJ1-1|-|15
CASRKQNRAIWEAFF
TGTGCCAGCAGGAAGCAGAACAGGGCAATCTGGGAAGCTTTCTTT
>TRBV29-1|many|TRBJ2-5|-|14
CSVDSPSGQETQYF
TGCAGCGTTGACAGTCCCTCGGGCCAAGAGACCCAGTACTTC
>TRBV28|few|TRBJ1-2|-|13
CASSFAGEYGYTF
TGTGCCAGCAGTTTCGCCGGGGAATATGGCTACACCTTC
>TRBV3-1|many|TRBJ1-1|-|15
CASSQGVRGDTEAFF
TGTGCCAGCAGCCAAGGGGTCAGGGGCGACACTGAAGCTTTCTTT
>TRBV6-2/TRBV6-3|-|TRBJ2-7|TRBD2|15
CASSYSGRESYEQYF
TGTGCCAGCAGTTATAGCGGGAGGGAATCCTACGAGCAGTACTTC
>TRBV11-1|once|TRBJ2-5|TRBD1|16
CASSSIPGGSSETQYF
TGTGCCAGCAGCTCAATCCCAGGGGGATCGTCAGAGACCCAGTACTTC
>TRBV20-1|-|TRBJ1-4|-|14
CSVPPGPTNQKLFF
TGCAGTGTTCCCCCCGGCCCGACCAACCAAAAACTGTTTTTT
>TRBV11-2|many|TRBJ2-1|-|19
CASSPGGLQSLSSYNEQFF
TGTGCCAGCAGCCCAGGTGGGCTGCAGAGTCTCTCCTCCTACAATGAGCAGTTCTTC
>TRBV10-2|-|TRBJ1-5|-|14
CASKALGFHQPQHF
TGCGCCAGCAAAGCTCTAGGGTTCCATCAGCCCCAGCATTTT
>TRBV28|many|TRBJ2-7|-|13
CAHTSPGRPEQYF
TGTGCCCACACCTCTCCCGGGCGGCCCGAGCAGTACTTC
>TRBV12-3/TRBV12-4|few|TRBJ1-1|-|12
CASSVRTHGAFF
TGTGCCAGCAGTGTCCGGACCCACGGAGCTTTCTTT
>TRBV20-1|-|TRBJ2-7|TRBD2|13
CSASGRASREQYF
TGCAGTGCTAGCGGGAGGGCCTCGCGGGAGCAGTACTTC
>TRBV6-5|few|TRBJ2-2|-|15
CASSYRDSLTGELFF
TGTGCCAGCAGTTACAGGGATTCCCTCACCGGGGAGCTGTTTTTT
>TRBV6-1|many|TRBJ2-3|TRBD2|17
CASSYRTSGLSTDTQYF
TGTGCCAGCAGTTATAGGACTAGCGGGCTTTCCACAGATACGCAGTATTTT
>TRBV6-1|-|TRBJ2-1|-|17
CASSERPGGRLGNEQFF
TGTGCCAGCAGTGAGCGTCCAGGGGGACGACTAGGGAATGAGCAGTTCTTC
>TRBV6-1|few|TRBJ1-6|TRBD1|16
CASSQNLGQVYSPLHF
TGTGCCAGCAGTCAGAACCTTGGACAGGTCTATTCACCCCTCCACTTT
>TRBV29-1|few|TRBJ2-1|-|13
CSVDGGARDEQFF
TGCAGCGTTGACGGGGGCGCGAGGGATGAGCAGTTCTTC